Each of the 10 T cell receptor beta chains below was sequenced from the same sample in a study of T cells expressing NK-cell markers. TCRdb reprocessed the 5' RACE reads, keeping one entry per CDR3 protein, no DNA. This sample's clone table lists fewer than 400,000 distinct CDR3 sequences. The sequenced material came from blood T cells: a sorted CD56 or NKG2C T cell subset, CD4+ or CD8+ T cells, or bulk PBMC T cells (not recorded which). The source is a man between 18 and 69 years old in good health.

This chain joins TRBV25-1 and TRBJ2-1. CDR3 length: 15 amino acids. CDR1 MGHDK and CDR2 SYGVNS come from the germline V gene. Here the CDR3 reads CASRSDGSSYNEQFF.

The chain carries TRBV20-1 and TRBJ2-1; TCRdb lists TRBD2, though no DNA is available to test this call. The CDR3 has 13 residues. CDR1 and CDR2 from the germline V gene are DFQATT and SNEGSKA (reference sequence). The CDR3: CSAPEWGSDEQFF.

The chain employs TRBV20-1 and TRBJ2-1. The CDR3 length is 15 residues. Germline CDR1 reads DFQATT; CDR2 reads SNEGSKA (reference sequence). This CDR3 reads CSARGNLAGGNEQFF.

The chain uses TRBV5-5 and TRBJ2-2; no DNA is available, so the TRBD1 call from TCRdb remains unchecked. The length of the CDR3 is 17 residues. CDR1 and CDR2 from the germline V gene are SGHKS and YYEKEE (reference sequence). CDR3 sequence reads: CASSLRPPGSSTGELFF.

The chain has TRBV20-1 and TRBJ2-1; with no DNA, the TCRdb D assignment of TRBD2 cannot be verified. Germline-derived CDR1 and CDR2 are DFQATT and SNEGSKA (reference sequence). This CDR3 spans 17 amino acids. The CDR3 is CSASGTSGGPTYNEQFF.

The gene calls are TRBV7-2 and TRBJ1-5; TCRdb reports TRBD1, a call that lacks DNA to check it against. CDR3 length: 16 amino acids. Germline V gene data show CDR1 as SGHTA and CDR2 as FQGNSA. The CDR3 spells CASSLERYRGNQPQHF. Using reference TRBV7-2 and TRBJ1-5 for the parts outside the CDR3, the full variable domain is GAGVSQSPSNKVTEKGKDVELRCDPISGHTALYWYRQSLGQGLEFLIYFQGNSAPDKSGLPSDRFSAERTGGSVSTLTIQRTQQEDSAVYLCASSLERYRGNQPQHFGDGTRLSIL.

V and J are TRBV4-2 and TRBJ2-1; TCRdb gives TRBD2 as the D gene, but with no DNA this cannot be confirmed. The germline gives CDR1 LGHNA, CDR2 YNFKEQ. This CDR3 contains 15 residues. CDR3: CASSPRGGLYNEQFF.

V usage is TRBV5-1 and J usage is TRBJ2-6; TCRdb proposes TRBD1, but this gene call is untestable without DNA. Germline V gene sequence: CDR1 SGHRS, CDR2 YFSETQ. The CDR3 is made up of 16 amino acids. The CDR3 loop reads CASSLTGGRGANVLTF. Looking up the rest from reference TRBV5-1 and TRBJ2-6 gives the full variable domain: KAGVTQTPRYLIKTRGQQVTLSCSPISGHRSVSWYQQTPGQGLQFLFEYFSETQRNKGNFPGRFSGRQFSNSRSEMNVSTLELGDSALYLCASSLTGGRGANVLTFGAGSRLTVL.

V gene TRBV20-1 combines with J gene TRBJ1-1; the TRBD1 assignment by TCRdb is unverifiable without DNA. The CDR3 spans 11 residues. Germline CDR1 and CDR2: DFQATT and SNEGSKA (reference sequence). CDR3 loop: CSARRDAWAFF.

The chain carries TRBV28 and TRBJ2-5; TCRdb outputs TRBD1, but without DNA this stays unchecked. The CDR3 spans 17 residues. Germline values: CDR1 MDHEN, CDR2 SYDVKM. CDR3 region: CASSPGTGDWVVGTQYF.